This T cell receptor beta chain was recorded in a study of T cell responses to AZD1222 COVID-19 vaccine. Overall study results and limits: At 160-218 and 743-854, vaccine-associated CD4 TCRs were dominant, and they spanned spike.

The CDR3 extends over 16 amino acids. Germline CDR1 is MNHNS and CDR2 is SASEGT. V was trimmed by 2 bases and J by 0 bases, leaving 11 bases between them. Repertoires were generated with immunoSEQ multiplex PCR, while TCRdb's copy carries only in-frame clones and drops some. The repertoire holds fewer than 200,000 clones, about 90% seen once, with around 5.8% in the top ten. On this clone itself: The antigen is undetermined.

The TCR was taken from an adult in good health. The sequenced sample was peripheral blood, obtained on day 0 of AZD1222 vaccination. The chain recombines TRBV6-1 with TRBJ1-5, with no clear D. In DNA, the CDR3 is TGTGCCAGCAGTGAATTTGGGCTGTATAGCAATCAGCCCCAGCATTTT. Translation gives CASSEFGLYSNQPQHF.